A single sample gave rise to the 16 T cell receptor beta chains below, sequenced in a study of PD-1 blockade in classical Hodgkin lymphoma. Clones were read by immunoSEQ multiplex PCR, and TCRdb kept only the in-frame ones, dropping some. The table has over 1,500 clones, around 81% seen once. Patients all relapsed after autologous stem cell transplantation, and there was variation in brentuximab vedotin exposure. Sequences were derived from peripheral blood mononuclear cells (PBMCs), sampled at baseline. These receptors all come from a human donor with classical Hodgkin lymphoma.

The chain carries TRBV7-3 and TRBJ2-3; D not certain. The CDR3 loop spans 14 amino acids. The V end was cut by 1 base, the J end by 6 bases, with 11 bases between. Germline-derived CDR1 and CDR2 are SGHTA and FQGTGA. The CDR3 DNA reads as TGTGCCAGCAGCTTAATGCCCACTGGGGATACGCAGTATTTT. It specifies CASSLMPTGDTQYF.

Note on this clone: The DNA is omitted, as the CDR3 cannot be located on it reliably, and the CDR3 follows TCRdb's listing. The chain couples TRBV21-1 to TRBJ2-1; the D call of TRBD2 is as the table states it, not checked on the DNA. TRBV21-1 corresponds to a pseudogene. The CDR3 has 17 amino acids, counting both end residues. The CDR3 loop is CASSKKVGAGAGNEQFF.

This clone is categorized as large. This chain links TRBV12-5 with TRBJ1-2; the D gene is possibly TRBD1 (5 bases). This CDR3 contains 15 residues. In germline, CDR1 is LGHNT, CDR2 FRNRAP. V lost 6 bases and J lost 0, with 14 bases in between. CDR3 coding DNA: TGTGCTAGTGGGATATCCGGGGCCACTAACTATGGCTACACCTTC. Encoded protein: CASGISGATNYGYTF. Drawing the rest from reference TRBV12-5 and TRBJ1-2, the complete variable domain is DARVTQTPRHKVTEMGQEVTMRCQPILGHNTVFWYRQTMMQGLELLAYFRNRAPLDDSGMPKDRFSAEMPDATLATLKIQPSEPRDSAVYFCASGISGATNYGYTFGSGTRLTVV.

The V and J genes are TRBV7-2 and TRBJ1-3, with unresolved D. Trimming cost V 1 base and J 1 base, with 2 bases left between them. This CDR3 contains 13 residues. Germline CDR1 reads SGHTA; CDR2 reads FQGNSA. The CDR3 coding sequence is TGTGCCAGCAGCTTAGTGTCTGGAAACACCATATATTTT. Its protein product is CASSLVSGNTIYF.

The chain carries TRBV9 and TRBJ2-4; D is perhaps TRBD1 (6 bases). This CDR3 contains 16 residues. From germline, CDR1 is SGDLS and CDR2 YYNGEE. Trimming cost V 9 bases and J 0 bases, with 19 bases left between them. CDR3 nucleotides: TGTGCCATCCCAGGGGTCTTGGCTCGAGCCAAAAACATTCAGTACTTC. Amino acid sequence: CAIPGVLARAKNIQYF.

The chain links TRBV12-5 to TRBJ1-5; TRBD1 is a possible D gene (5 bases). This CDR3 region has 15 residues. CDR1 is LGHNT and CDR2 is FRNRAP in the germline V gene. V lost 2 bases and J 2 bases, leaving 10 bases between the germline ends. The CDR3, as DNA: TGTGCTAGTGGTTTGAGCCAACAGGGCAATCAGCCCCAGCATTTT. Translated, it gives CASGLSQQGNQPQHF.

V and J are TRBV11-2 and TRBJ2-5; 10 positions match TRBD2. V lost 1 base and J lost 3; bases outside the gene matches: 8. The CDR3 covers 17 residues. Germline CDR1 is SGHAT and CDR2 is FQNNGV. The CDR3 region is CASSLAAGGPVKETQYF. CDR3 nucleotide sequence: TGTGCCAGCAGCTTAGCAGCGGGGGGGCCTGTAAAAGAGACCCAGTACTTC.

The chain recombines TRBV18 with TRBJ1-1, with 9 bases lining up with TRBD1. V was pared by 4 bases and J by 5 bases, with 11 bases of the junction left unmatched. The CDR3 has 16 amino acids. Germline CDR1 KGHSH, CDR2 LQKENI. CDR3 DNA: TGTGCCAGCTCACTCTCAACAGGGGGCGCGGAGACTGAAGCTTTCTTT. The encoded protein is CASSLSTGGAETEAFF.

The V gene is TRBV7-6, the J gene TRBJ1-5, with D perhaps TRBD1 (5 bases). Germline values: CDR1 SGHVS, CDR2 FNYEAQ. V was cut by 3 bases and J by 5 bases, with 8 bases left in between. This CDR3 spans 13 amino acids. The CDR3 nucleotides are TGTGCCAGCAGCTTGCAGGGCTATCAGCCCCAGCATTTT. Translating gives CASSLQGYQPQHF.

The chain recombines TRBV25-1 with TRBJ2-2; perhaps TRBD2 as D (5 bases). The CDR3 runs to 17 residues. The V gene's germline CDR1 is MGHDK and CDR2 SYGVNS. V was cut by 2 bases and J by 1 base, with 14 bases left in between. CDR3 in amino acids: CASSEEKGLVNTGELFF. CDR3 DNA sequence: TGTGCCAGCAGTGAAGAGAAAGGACTGGTGAACACCGGGGAGCTGTTTTTT.

The genes are TRBV5-1 and TRBJ2-2; the match to TRBD1 covers 10 bases. The germline CDR1 and CDR2 sequences are SGHRS and YFSETQ. Trimming removed 7 bases from V and 2 bases from J; junction bases left unmatched: 5. The CDR3 is 15 residues long. The CDR3 spells CASGGQGSNTGELFF. The CDR3 bases are TGCGCCAGCGGGGGACAGGGGTCTAACACCGGGGAGCTGTTTTTT. The full variable domain, rest sourced from reference TRBV5-1 and TRBJ2-2, is KAGVTQTPRYLIKTRGQQVTLSCSPISGHRSVSWYQQTPGQGLQFLFEYFSETQRNKGNFPGRFSGRQFSNSRSEMNVSTLELGDSALYLCASGGQGSNTGELFFGEGSRLTVL.

The rearrangement joins TRBV5-4 to TRBJ1-3; TRBD1 aligns across 9 bases. The J segment lost 4 bases and the V segment lost 3 bases, leaving 11 bases of the junction unmatched. CDR3 length equals 17 residues. Germline V gene sequence: CDR1 SGHNT, CDR2 YYREEE (reference sequence). DNA of the CDR3: TGTGCCAGCAGCTCCGGGACAGGGATTGCATCAGGAAACACCATATATTTT. It encodes CASSSGTGIASGNTIYF.

The chain has TRBV6-5 and TRBJ2-7; D perhaps matches TRBD1 (6 bases). The CDR3 extends over 15 amino acids. The germline V gene has CDR1 MNHEY and CDR2 SVGAGI. V was clipped by 0 bases and J by 7 bases, with 16 bases between them. The chain's CDR3 is CASSYSSNRAKEQYF. CDR3 nucleotide sequence: TGTGCCAGCAGTTACTCCTCAAACAGGGCCAAAGAGCAGTACTTC.

This chain joins TRBV5-4 and TRBJ2-1; 10 bases are shared with TRBD2. Germline assignment: CDR1 SGHNT and CDR2 YYREEE (reference sequence). J lost 9 bases, V lost 0 bases, and 12 bases had no gene match. The CDR3 sequence is 17 residues long. CDR3 sequence reads: CASSLAPASGGRGEQFF. For the CDR3, the DNA is TGTGCCAGCAGCTTGGCCCCGGCTAGCGGGGGTCGGGGTGAGCAGTTCTTC.

The chain combines TRBV11-3 with TRBJ2-3; D is uncertain. The CDR3 totals 13 residues. Germline V lookup: CDR1 SGHNT, CDR2 YENEEA. Trimming took off 5 bases at V and 1 base at J, with 7 bases between the two ends. CDR3 amino acids: CASSTRGTDTQYF. The DNA of the CDR3 is TGTGCCAGCAGCACGCGAGGCACAGATACGCAGTATTTT.

A note on this clone: At one end the junction does not follow the germline gene, possibly because of a read error. The V and J genes are TRBV4-3 and TRBJ2-1; 7 nucleotides agree with TRBD1. This CDR3 has 17 amino acids. The germline gives CDR1 LGHNA, CDR2 YSLEER. The CDR3 loop reads CTSSPDRVGGLYNEQFF. Here the CDR3 DNA reads TGCACCAGCAGCCCTGACAGGGTTGGGGGTCTCTACAATGAGCAGTTCTTC.